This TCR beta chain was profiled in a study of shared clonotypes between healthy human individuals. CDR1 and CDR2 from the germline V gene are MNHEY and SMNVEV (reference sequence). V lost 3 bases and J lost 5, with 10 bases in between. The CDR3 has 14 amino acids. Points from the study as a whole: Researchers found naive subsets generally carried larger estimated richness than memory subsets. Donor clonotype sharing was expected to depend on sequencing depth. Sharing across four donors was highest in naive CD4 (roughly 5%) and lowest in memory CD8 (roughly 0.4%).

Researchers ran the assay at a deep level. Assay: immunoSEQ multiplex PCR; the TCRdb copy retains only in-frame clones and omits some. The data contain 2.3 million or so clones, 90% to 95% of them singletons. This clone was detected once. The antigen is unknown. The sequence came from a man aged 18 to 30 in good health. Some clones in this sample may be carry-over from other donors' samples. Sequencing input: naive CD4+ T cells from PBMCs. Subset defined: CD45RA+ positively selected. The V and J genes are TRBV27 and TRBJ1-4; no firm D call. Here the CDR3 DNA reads TGTGCCAGCAGTTTTGGTCAGACGAATGAAAAACTGTTTTTT. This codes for CASSFGQTNEKLFF.